Presented here are 3 T cell receptor beta chains from one specimen sequenced in a study of CXCR3-negative and CXCR3-positive naive CD8 T cells. The TRB cDNA libraries were prepared by 5' RACE with UMI labels. TCRdb re-called the 5' RACE reads, yielding one record per CDR3 amino acid sequence without DNA. The table lists nearly 110,000 distinct CDR3 sequences. Their antigen targets remain unknown. Study observations and caveats: Compared with CXCR3-negative naive cells, CXCR3-positive naive cells showed more hydrophobic TRB CDR3s.

Sample: naive CXCR3+ CD8+ T cells from blood. As to subset: CD45RO-CCR7+CD27+CD95- naive CD8+ T cells expressing CXCR3 (TNR3+). These receptors were obtained from a human donor in good health. Some clones in this sample may be carry-over from other donors' samples.

The V gene is TRBV7-9, the J gene TRBJ2-4; the D call of TRBD1 rests on TCRdb alone, since no DNA is present to check it. Germline CDR1 is SEHNR and CDR2 is FQNEAQ (reference sequence). The CDR3 is 12 amino acids. The CDR3 here is CASSLGGDSREF. The full variable domain, with the rest looked up from reference TRBV7-9 and TRBJ2-4, is DTGVSQNPRHKITKRGQNVTFRCDPISEHNRLYWYRQTLGQGPEFLTYFQNEAQLEKSRLLSDRFSAERPKGSFSTLEIQRTEQGDSAMYLCASSLGGDSREFGAGTRLSVL.

V gene TRBV4-3 combines with J gene TRBJ2-1; TCRdb returns TRBD1, unconfirmable since there is no DNA. There are 16 residues in the CDR3. CDR1 is LGHNA, CDR2 YSLEER, per germline. The CDR3 is CASSQEPGVSYNEQFF.

The genes are TRBV2 and TRBJ2-7. This CDR3 region has 11 residues. Per germline, CDR1 SNHLY and CDR2 FYNNEI. CDR3 protein: CASYKEYEQYF.